One sample yielded the 20 T cell receptor beta chains listed below, sequenced in a study of T cell changes during pregnancy in multiple sclerosis. The repertoire was sequenced with immunoSEQ multiplex PCR; TCRdb's copy has only in-frame clones and lacks some. Among about 100,000 clones listed, approximately 90% were seen once. The specimen comprised peripheral blood, sampled in the second trimester of pregnancy. The origin of the receptors is a female donor in good health, enrolled as a control in a pregnancy study.

The V and J genes are TRBV5-1 and TRBJ1-1; 9 bases are shared with TRBD1. The CDR3 has 15 residues. With 0 bases clipped from V and 4 bases from J, the junction kept 4 bases outside the gene matches. The germline V gene encodes CDR1 SGHRS and CDR2 YFSETQ. The CDR3 DNA reads TGCGCCAGCAGCTTGGGCAGACAGGGGGGCACTGAAGCTTTCTTT. This translates into CASSLGRQGGTEAFF.

V usage is TRBV15 and J usage is TRBJ2-1, with 8 bases identical to TRBD1. The length of the CDR3 is 12 residues. V shed 8 bases, J shed 7 bases, and the junction held 4 bases outside the gene matches. Germline assignment: CDR1 LNHNV and CDR2 YYDKDF (reference sequence). CDR3 in amino acids: CATQQGGNEQFF. Here the CDR3 DNA reads TGTGCCACCCAACAGGGGGGTAATGAGCAGTTCTTC.

The chain uses TRBV10-3 and TRBJ2-1; 7 nucleotides align to TRBD2. V lost 3 bases and J lost 7; bases outside the gene matches: 9. The CDR3 has 15 amino acids. Germline V lookup: CDR1 ENHRY, CDR2 SYGVKD. CDR3 bases: TGTGCCATCAGTGATCCGGGGGGACTATCTAATGAGCAGTTCTTC. The encoded protein is CAISDPGGLSNEQFF.

The chain combines TRBV6-5 with TRBJ1-3; 10 bases align to TRBD1. V shed 6 bases, J shed 4 bases, and the junction held 6 bases outside the gene matches. Germline loops: CDR1 MNHEY, CDR2 SVGAGI. The length of the CDR3 is 15 residues. The CDR3 sequence is CASRPDRGQGNTIYF. The CDR3 nucleotides read TGTGCCAGCAGACCCGACAGGGGGCAAGGAAACACCATATATTTT.

The chain uses TRBV5-4 and TRBJ2-1; 8 positions match TRBD1. This CDR3 has 16 residues. Trimming took 4 bases from V and 3 from J; bases not matched to a gene: 9. Germline V gene data show CDR1 as SGHNT and CDR2 as YYREEE (reference sequence). CDR3: CASSNHDRGNYNEQFF. In DNA, the CDR3 is TGTGCCAGCAGCAACCATGACAGGGGAAACTACAATGAGCAGTTCTTC.

In DNA, the CDR3 is TGTGCCAGCGGGGTCAGGGGGCCTAACGCCTGCGAGCAGTACTTC. It translates to CASGVRGPNACEQYF. The chain recombines TRBV27 with TRBJ2-7; 8 nucleotides agree with TRBD1. This CDR3 is 15 amino acids long. Germline-derived CDR1 and CDR2 are MNHEY and SMNVEV (reference sequence). With 8 bases clipped from V and 6 bases from J, the junction kept 15 bases outside the gene matches.

The chain has TRBV2 and TRBJ1-1; D ambiguous. The germline V and J ends were trimmed by 4 bases and 2 bases, with 11 bases remaining between them. CDR1 is SNHLY and CDR2 is FYNNEI in the germline V gene. The CDR3 contains 14 residues. The CDR3 nucleotides read TGTGCCAGCAGTGTCCTGACATTCAACACTGAAGCTTTCTTT. Translation: CASSVLTFNTEAFF.

The genes are TRBV7-2 and TRBJ2-7; 7 positions match TRBD1. This CDR3 comprises 13 residues. With 4 bases clipped from V and 7 bases from J, the junction kept 7 bases outside the gene matches. The germline CDR1 and CDR2 sequences are SGHTA and FQGNSA. The CDR3 reads CASSSQTGDEQYF. The DNA of the CDR3 is TGTGCCAGCAGCTCGCAAACAGGGGATGAGCAGTACTTC.

The chain uses TRBV7-9 and TRBJ2-1; D is perhaps TRBD1 (6 bases). Germline V gene sequence: CDR1 SEHNR, CDR2 FQNEAQ (reference sequence). The CDR3 extends over 15 amino acids. Trimming left V 5 bases short and J 3 bases short, with 14 bases between. The CDR3 protein is CASSANGQLYNEQFF. As DNA, the CDR3 is TGTGCCAGCAGCGCAAACGGACAGCTCTACAATGAGCAGTTCTTC.

This clone was observed once. V gene TRBV7-9 combines with J gene TRBJ1-2; no clear D. V shed 5 bases and J shed 8 bases, with 15 bases lying between them. Per germline, CDR1 SEHNR and CDR2 FQNEAQ (reference sequence). The CDR3 contains 13 residues. The CDR3 DNA follows: TGTGCCAGCAGCCCCAACCTCGGGAGCGGCTACACCTTC. Translating gives CASSPNLGSGYTF.

The V gene is TRBV4-2, the J gene TRBJ2-7; D possibly corresponds to TRBD1 (6 bases). V shed 3 bases and J shed 3 bases, with 15 bases lying between them. Germline loops: CDR1 LGHNA, CDR2 YNFKEQ. The CDR3 has 15 residues. Here the CDR3 reads CASSQYMIQGYEQYF. The CDR3, as DNA: TGTGCCAGCAGCCAGTATATGATACAGGGCTACGAGCAGTACTTC.

This clone occurred once. This chain uses TRBV10-1 with TRBJ2-3; 8 nucleotides line up with TRBD2. The V gene's germline CDR1 is WNHNN and CDR2 SYGVQD (reference sequence). The trim removed 0 bases at V and 12 bases at J, leaving 8 bases unmatched. The CDR3 consists of 14 residues. DNA for the CDR3: TGCGCCAGCAGTGAGTCGGGCCAGCGGGAGTTTCAGTATTTT. Amino acid sequence: CASSESGQREFQYF.

The chain links TRBV28 to TRBJ1-5, with D tentatively TRBD1 (6 bases). The CDR3 has 15 residues. The germline CDR1 and CDR2 sequences are MDHEN and SYDVKM. Trimming took 6 bases from V and 1 from J, leaving 13 bases between them. CDR3 sequence reads: CASRGAGASNQPQHF. The CDR3 nucleotides read TGTGCCAGCAGGGGGGCGGGGGCGAGCAATCAGCCCCAGCATTTT. Combining the CDR3 with reference TRBV28 and TRBJ1-5 gives the whole variable domain DVKVTQSSRYLVKRTGEKVFLECVQDMDHENMFWYRQDPGLGLRLIYFSYDVKMKEKGDIPEGYSVSREKKERFSLILESASTNQTSMYLCASRGAGASNQPQHFGDGTRLSIL.

The V call is TRBV7-8, the J call TRBJ2-3; D is unclear. This CDR3 is 14 amino acids long. Germline V lookup: CDR1 SGHVS, CDR2 FQNEAQ. V lost 5 bases to trimming and J lost 1 base, with 10 bases between them. The CDR3 coding sequence is TGTGCCAGCAGCCATTCAGAGGGCACAGATACGCAGTATTTT. This sequence encodes CASSHSEGTDTQYF.

The chain uses TRBV4-2 and TRBJ2-7; D not certain. V gave up 1 base and J gave up 3 bases, with 7 bases separating them. Per germline, CDR1 LGHNA and CDR2 YNFKEQ. The CDR3 loop spans 13 amino acids. CDR3 region: CASSQVNSYEQYF. The CDR3 region has the DNA TGTGCCAGCAGCCAAGTGAATAGCTACGAGCAGTACTTC.

V is TRBV2 and J is TRBJ1-2; perhaps TRBD1 as D (6 bases). This CDR3 comprises 14 residues. Germline V gene data show CDR1 as SNHLY and CDR2 as FYNNEI. V lost 6 bases and J lost 7, with 18 bases in between. As DNA, the CDR3 is TGTGCCAGCAGATTGACCCAGGGGTATTTTGGCTACACCTTC. Its translation: CASRLTQGYFGYTF. Full variable domain (remainder filled in from reference TRBV2 and TRBJ1-2): EPEVTQTPSHQVTQMGQEVILRCVPISNHLYFYWYRQILGQKVEFLVSFYNNEISEKSEIFDDQFSVERPDGSNFTLKIRSTKLEDSAMYFCASRLTQGYFGYTFGSGTRLTVV.

V usage is TRBV30 and J usage is TRBJ2-1, with 11 positions matching TRBD2. The CDR3 totals 14 residues. Germline CDR1 is GTSNPN and CDR2 is SVGIG (reference sequence). Trimming took 7 bases from V and 7 from J; bases not matched to a gene: 9. CDR3 sequence (DNA): TGTGCCTTGGGGACTAGCGGCTCGGGGAATGAGCAGTTCTTC. This sequence encodes CALGTSGSGNEQFF.

The V gene is TRBV2, the J gene TRBJ1-2; unclear D gene. V was pared by 4 bases and J by 8 bases, with 17 bases between. Germline CDR1 reads SNHLY; CDR2 reads FYNNEI. This CDR3 spans 14 amino acids. CDR3 in amino acids: CASSVRGIKDGYTF. Here the CDR3 DNA reads TGTGCCAGCAGTGTAAGAGGGATAAAGGACGGCTACACCTTC.

Worth noting for this clone: A junction end diverges from the germline sequence, so it may reflect a read error. The chain carries TRBV6-5 and TRBJ1-5; perhaps TRBD1 as D (6 bases). From germline, CDR1 is MNHEY and CDR2 SVGAGI. There are 16 residues in the CDR3. The CDR3 bases are TGTGCCAGCACTTACAGGGAGTACAATAGCAATCAGCCCCAGCATTTT. Its protein product is CASTYREYNSNQPQHF.

This clone was recorded a few times. The sample contains more than one DNA sequence encoding this CDR3. The V call is TRBV29-1, the J call TRBJ1-4; 7 positions agree with TRBD1. Germline V gene sequence: CDR1 SQVTM, CDR2 ANQGSEA. With 4 bases clipped from V and 8 bases from J, the junction kept 4 bases outside the gene matches. This CDR3 is built from 12 residues. The CDR3 coding sequence is TGCAGCGTTGGGACAGGACGGGAAAAACTGTTTTTT. Amino acid sequence: CSVGTGREKLFF. The entire variable domain, with the rest obtained from reference TRBV29-1 and TRBJ1-4, is as follows: SAVISQKPSRDICQRGTSLTIQCQVDSQVTMMFWYRQQPGQSLTLIATANQGSEATYESGFVIDKFPISRPNLTFSTLTVSNMSPEDSSIYLCSVGTGREKLFFGSGTQLSVL.